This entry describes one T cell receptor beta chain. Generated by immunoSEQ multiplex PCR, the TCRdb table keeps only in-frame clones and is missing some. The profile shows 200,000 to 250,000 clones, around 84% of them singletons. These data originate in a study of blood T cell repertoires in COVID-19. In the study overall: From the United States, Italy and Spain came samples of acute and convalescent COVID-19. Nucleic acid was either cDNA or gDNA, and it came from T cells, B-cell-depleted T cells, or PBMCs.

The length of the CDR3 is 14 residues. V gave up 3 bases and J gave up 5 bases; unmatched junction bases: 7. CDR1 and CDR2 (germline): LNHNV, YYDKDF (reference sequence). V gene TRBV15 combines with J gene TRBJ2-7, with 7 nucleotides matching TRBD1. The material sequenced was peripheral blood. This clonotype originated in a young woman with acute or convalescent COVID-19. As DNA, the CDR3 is TGTGCCACCAGCAGCCGGGACAGTCGTCACGAGCAGTACTTC. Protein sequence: CATSSRDSRHEQYF.